Listed below are T cell receptor beta chains from one sample, sequenced in a study of memory CD4+ T cells and cytomegalovirus serostatus. Sequencing was performed with immunoSEQ multiplex PCR; in TCRdb, only in-frame clones are kept and a portion is missing. This sample has roughly 76,000 clones, with roughly three quarters found just once. Sequencing input: memory CD4+ T cells from blood. The receptors derive from an adult in good health and CMV-seropositive. The CDR3 runs from the conserved cysteine through the conserved F or W. D genes are given only for firm matches. Some rows mark clone size as missing; the rest say once, few, many or name a class of expanded clone.

V gene	J gene	clone size	D gene	CDR3 DNA	CDR3 protein
TRBV28	TRBJ2-1	NA	NA	TGTGCCAGCAGATCTCTAGTACTGAATGAGCAGTTCTTC	CASRSLVLNEQFF
TRBV5-1	TRBJ1-1	few	NA	TGCGCCAGCAGCTTGGGGGCGGCCGAAGCTTTCTTT	CASSLGAAEAFF
TRBV29-1	TRBJ1-2	NA	TRBD1	TGCAGCGTTGGACAGGGTAACTATGGCTACACCTTC	CSVGQGNYGYTF
TRBV6-5	TRBJ2-2	NA	NA	TGTGCCAGCGCAGGGTGGAACACCGGGGAGCTGTTTTTT	CASAGWNTGELFF
TRBV19	TRBJ2-3	NA	TRBD2	TGTGCCAGTAGATATCTAGCGGGTACAGATACGCAGTATTTT	CASRYLAGTDTQYF
TRBV5-1	TRBJ1-2	once	TRBD1	TGCGCCAGCAGCTTGGTGGGACAGGGGTTAAAGGGCTACACCTTC	CASSLVGQGLKGYTF
TRBV18	TRBJ2-1	NA	NA	TGTGCCAGCTCCCCACTTACGGGGGTACGAAGGGGTGTTGAGCAGTTCTTC	CASSPLTGVRRGVEQFF
TRBV5-4	TRBJ2-1	few	NA	TGTGCCAGCAGCTTAAGGGGGAGCTCCTACAATGAGCAGTTCTTC	CASSLRGSSYNEQFF
TRBV10-3	TRBJ1-3	NA	NA	TGTGCCATCAGCGACAGTTCCTCTGGAAACACCATATATTTT	CAISDSSSGNTIYF
TRBV9	TRBJ2-7	few	TRBD2	TGTGCCAGCAACCTCGGGGTAGCGGGGGCCAACGAGCAGTACTTC	CASNLGVAGANEQYF
TRBV5-1	TRBJ2-1	NA	TRBD1	TGCGCCAGCAGTTTGACAGGGGGCTCCTACAATGAGCAGTTCTTC	CASSLTGGSYNEQFF
TRBV6-1	TRBJ1-2	few	NA	TGTGCCAGCAGTTTACAGGGCGGATCGTTGTCGGGCTACACCTTC	CASSLQGGSLSGYTF
TRBV5-1	TRBJ2-7	NA	NA	TGCGCCAGCAGCGCCGGGGGCTACGAGCAGTACTTC	CASSAGGYEQYF
TRBV5-1	TRBJ1-1	NA	NA	TGCGCCAGCAGCTTGGGGGGGGACACTGAAGCTTTCTTT	CASSLGGDTEAFF
TRBV14	TRBJ2-5	NA	NA	TGTGCCAGCAGCCAAGGGGGCAACACCATTCAAGAGACCCAGTACTTC	CASSQGGNTIQETQYF
TRBV2	TRBJ1-2	NA	NA	TGTGCCAGCAGTGAAGCGAATCGGTATGGCTACACCTTC	CASSEANRYGYTF
TRBV4-3	TRBJ1-2	few	NA	TGCGCCAGCAGCCAAGCGCCGACCCCTAACTATGGCTACACCTTC	CASSQAPTPNYGYTF
TRBV2	TRBJ2-1	NA	TRBD2	TGTGCCAGCCAGAGCGGGAGCTCCTACAATGAGCAGTTCTTC	CASQSGSSYNEQFF
TRBV5-1	TRBJ2-2	NA	TRBD1	TGCGCCAGCAGCTGGACAGGGAACACCGGGGAGCTGTTTTTT	CASSWTGNTGELFF
TRBV10-3	TRBJ2-7	NA	TRBD1	TGTGCCATCAACCGGGACAGGGATTACGAGCAGTACTTC	CAINRDRDYEQYF
TRBV5-5	TRBJ2-7	NA	TRBD1	TGTGCCAGCAGCTTGTTCAGGACAGGGCTGGACGAGCAGTACTTC	CASSLFRTGLDEQYF
TRBV19	TRBJ1-2	NA	NA	TGTGCCAGTAGTATGTTAGCAGGGCCCTATGGCTACACCTTC	CASSMLAGPYGYTF
TRBV7-2	TRBJ1-5	many	NA	TGTGCCAGCAGCTTAGAGAGGGGATTGTATCAGCCCCAGCATTTT	CASSLERGLYQPQHF
TRBV7-2	TRBJ2-1	NA	NA	TGTGCCAGGGGAGGCCCCACGGGAAATGAGCAGTTCTTC	CARGGPTGNEQFF
TRBV10-3	TRBJ2-7	NA	NA	TGTGCCACCCGCAGGGGCTACGAGCAGTACTTC	CATRRGYEQYF
TRBV30	TRBJ2-5	NA	TRBD2	TGTGCCTGGAGTAGGGACGGGGGGGAGACCCAGTACTTC	CAWSRDGGETQYF
TRBV20-1	TRBJ2-7	NA	TRBD1	TGCAGTGCGGGACAGGGACTCTCCTTC	CSAGQGLSF
TRBV2	TRBJ1-1	NA	TRBD1	TGTGCCAGCATGGGGACAGGGAGGAACACTGAAGCTTTCTTT	CASMGTGRNTEAFF
TRBV18	TRBJ2-5	NA	NA	TGTGCCAGCTCACCACCGACCGCGGAGACCCAGTACTTC	CASSPPTAETQYF
TRBV19	TRBJ1-2	NA	NA	TGTGCCAGTAGTCCTCAGGCAGCAGGATTCAACGCTAATGGCTACACCTTC	CASSPQAAGFNANGYTF
TRBV7-9	TRBJ1-1	NA	NA	TGTGCCAGCAGCTTAGGGCCGGGGGCGGTCACTGAAGCTTTCTTT	CASSLGPGAVTEAFF
TRBV18	TRBJ1-2	NA	NA	TGTGCCACTAAGGAGGGCCTCCAAGCTAACTATGGCTACACCTTC	CATKEGLQANYGYTF
TRBV30	TRBJ1-1	NA	NA	TGTGCCTGGGTTCGGGGGCGCAACACTGAAGCTTTCTTT	CAWVRGRNTEAFF
TRBV30	TRBJ1-1	few	NA	TGTGCCTGGAGCCTCACCTTTCCAGGTACCTCCGGCGGTGAAGCTTTCTTT	CAWSLTFPGTSGGEAFF
TRBV11-2	TRBJ2-1	once	TRBD1	TGTGCCAGCAGCTTTACCCTGGGACAGGGGGCCCCCAATGAGCAGTTCTTC	CASSFTLGQGAPNEQFF
TRBV7-6	TRBJ2-3	NA	TRBD1	TGTGCCAGCAGCTTAGCAAATGGACAGGCGGGAGATACGCAGTATTTT	CASSLANGQAGDTQYF
TRBV18	TRBJ1-1	NA	NA	TGTGCCAGCTCAACAAACAGGAACACTGAAGCTTTCTTT	CASSTNRNTEAFF
TRBV18	TRBJ1-6	NA	NA	TGTGCCAGCTCACCTGCACAGGGAAATTCACCCCTCCACTTT	CASSPAQGNSPLHF
TRBV10-3	TRBJ1-2	NA	TRBD1	TGTGCCATCAGGGATGGGGACAGTAACTATGGCTACACCTTC	CAIRDGDSNYGYTF
TRBV6-5	TRBJ1-2	NA	NA	TGTGCCAGCAGTTACTCTGGGGGGGGCTACACCTTC	CASSYSGGGYTF
TRBV25-1	TRBJ2-3	NA	TRBD2	TGTGCCAGCGCCCCTCGCGGGGGGGATTCAGATACGCAGTATTTT	CASAPRGGDSDTQYF